Presented here are 22 T cell receptor beta chains from one specimen sequenced in a study of cytomegalovirus exposure and HLA in healthy donors. The protocol was immunoSEQ multiplex PCR, while the TCRdb copy is restricted to in-frame clones and leaves out a portion. The sample carries approximately 300,000 clones, roughly 85% recorded once. Sample: PBMCs. The receptors derive from a woman aged 18-29 years in good health and CMV-seronegative.

The V gene is TRBV5-1, the J gene TRBJ2-7; TRBD1 aligns across 7 bases. The germline CDR1 and CDR2 sequences are SGHRS and YFSETQ. Trimming at V came to 0 bases and at J to 4 bases, leaving 4 bases not matched to a gene. The CDR3 is 14 amino acids. The CDR3 protein is CASSLGGTEYEQYF. In DNA form, the CDR3 reads TGCGCCAGCAGCTTGGGGGGGACAGAATACGAGCAGTACTTC.

The V gene is TRBV4-2, the J gene TRBJ1-1; no clear D gene. Germline-derived CDR1 and CDR2 are LGHNA and YNFKEQ. The CDR3 is made up of 12 amino acids. The CDR3, as DNA: TGTGCATCGACGGGTGCTACCACTGAAGCTTTCTTT. As protein: CASTGATTEAFF.

This clone was found once. The chain couples TRBV18 to TRBJ2-7; a weak D match, TRBD1 (5 bases). The CDR3 runs 14 residues. The germline V and J ends were trimmed by 1 base and 6 bases, with 13 bases remaining between them. Per germline, CDR1 KGHSH and CDR2 LQKENI. CDR3 amino acids: CASSPLMSTVEQYF. Written as DNA, the CDR3 is TGTGCCAGCTCACCACTGATGTCGACAGTCGAGCAGTACTTC.

The gene calls are TRBV7-3 and TRBJ2-3, with unresolved D. The CDR3 is made up of 14 amino acids. Germline CDR1 is SGHTA and CDR2 is FQGTGA. Deletions cut 4 bases from V and 1 base from J, with 9 bases between. The CDR3 sequence is CASSSYVGTDTQYF. For the CDR3, the DNA is TGTGCCAGCAGCTCCTATGTTGGCACAGATACGCAGTATTTT.

The J gene is TRBJ1-1, the V gene TRBV10-3, with unresolved D. Deletions cut 10 bases from V and 0 bases from J, with 15 bases between. Germline V gene data show CDR1 as ENHRY and CDR2 as SYGVKD. This CDR3 is 14 amino acids long. CDR3: CATSLRPMNTEAFF. CDR3 sequence (DNA): TGTGCCACCTCTTTGAGGCCGATGAACACTGAAGCTTTCTTT.

This chain joins TRBV29-1 and TRBJ2-7; TRBD1 matches 11 bases. The CDR3 totals 16 residues. The germline CDR1 and CDR2 sequences are SQVTM and ANQGSEA. The junction had 14 bases not matched to a gene; V was cut back by 7 bases and J by 3 bases. The CDR3 region has the DNA TGCAGCGCTCCCGGGACAGGGGGACGGGGACTCTACGAGCAGTACTTC. Translation gives CSAPGTGGRGLYEQYF.

The CDR3 spells CASSQILRRSPYEQYF. The CDR3 DNA reads TGCGCCAGCAGCCAAATTCTTCGGCGGTCTCCCTACGAGCAGTACTTC. The chain recombines TRBV4-1 with TRBJ2-7; unclear D gene. The ends were cut back, 2 bases at V and 2 bases at J, with 16 bases in the middle. Per germline, CDR1 MGHRA and CDR2 YSYEKL. The CDR3 is 16 residues long.

This chain joins TRBV6-5 and TRBJ1-5; 7 bases fit TRBD1. The CDR3 consists of 14 residues. Germline V gives CDR1 MNHEY, CDR2 SVGAGI. Trimming at V came to 6 bases and at J to 6 bases, leaving 8 bases not matched to a gene. Here the CDR3 reads CASRQGQTSQPQHF. In nucleotides, the CDR3 is TGTGCCAGCAGGCAGGGACAGACGAGTCAGCCCCAGCATTTT.

The V call is TRBV27, the J call TRBJ2-7; 10 nucleotides line up with TRBD2. The trim removed 6 bases at V and 3 bases at J, leaving 14 bases unmatched. Germline lookup yields CDR1 MNHEY and CDR2 SMNVEV (reference sequence). The CDR3 is made up of 17 amino acids. The CDR3, as DNA: TGTGCCAGCAGCTATACCCTAGCGGGAGATACGGGCTACGAGCAGTACTTC. Translated, it gives CASSYTLAGDTGYEQYF.

This clone was seen a single time. The chain is built from TRBV5-1 and TRBJ2-5, with D perhaps TRBD1 (6 bases). Per germline, CDR1 SGHRS and CDR2 YFSETQ. V lost 0 bases and J lost 3, with 9 bases in between. The CDR3 runs to 14 residues. The CDR3 here is CASSLAPGEETQYF. The CDR3 DNA reads TGCGCCAGCAGCTTGGCCCCAGGGGAAGAGACCCAGTACTTC.

The chain recombines TRBV7-9 with TRBJ1-1, with a tentative D call TRBD1 (5 bases). CDR3 length: 15 amino acids. Trimming shortened V by 3 bases and J by 0 bases, and 11 bases separated the two germline ends. The germline gives CDR1 SEHNR, CDR2 FQNEAQ (reference sequence). CDR3 sequence: CASSFQQVMNTEAFF. The CDR3 nucleotides are TGTGCCAGCAGCTTTCAACAGGTCATGAACACTGAAGCTTTCTTT.

The gene calls are TRBV4-1 and TRBJ2-1, with 10 bases matching TRBD2. After removal of 0 bases from V and 3 bases from J, the junction contained 5 bases not matched to a gene. Germline V gene sequence: CDR1 MGHRA, CDR2 YSYEKL. The CDR3 length is 17 residues. The CDR3 reads CASSQDPSGSVYNEQFF. The CDR3 DNA is TGCGCCAGCAGCCAAGATCCTAGCGGGAGTGTCTACAATGAGCAGTTCTTC.

The rearrangement links TRBV30 to TRBJ1-2; D unresolved. The V gene lost 2 bases and the J gene lost 3 bases, with 13 bases spanning the gap. This CDR3 region has 14 residues. Looked up from germline, CDR1 is GTSNPN and CDR2 is SVGIG (reference sequence). For the CDR3, the DNA is TGTGCCTGGAGTCAGGCCCCTCATTACTATGGCTACACCTTC. This sequence encodes CAWSQAPHYYGYTF.

V gene TRBV4-3 combines with J gene TRBJ2-2, with 8 nucleotides matching TRBD1. The CDR3 has 19 amino acids. Trimming at V came to 1 base and at J to 2 bases, leaving 12 bases not matched to a gene. Germline V CDR1 and CDR2: LGHNA, YSLEER. The CDR3 DNA sequence: TGCGCCAGCAGCCAAGTCATCCTCGGGCAGGGGGCAAACACCGGGGAGCTGTTTTTT. Residues: CASSQVILGQGANTGELFF.

The rearrangement joins TRBV15 to TRBJ2-7; D is ambiguous. V gave up 3 bases and J gave up 0 bases, with 12 bases separating them. CDR1 is LNHNV and CDR2 is YYDKDF in the germline V gene (reference sequence). The length of the CDR3 is 15 residues. DNA for the CDR3: TGTGCCACCAGCAGTCTACAGATGAGCTCCTACGAGCAGTACTTC. Translation gives CATSSLQMSSYEQYF.

This clone occurred once. This rearrangement joins TRBV11-1 to TRBJ1-2, with a tentative D call TRBD1 (5 bases). The CDR3 runs 13 residues. V dropped 5 bases and J dropped 4 bases, with 11 bases sitting between them. Germline values: CDR1 SGHAT, CDR2 FQDESV (reference sequence). Written as DNA, the CDR3 is TGTGCCAGCAGCCGCGCCGACAGCTATGGCTACACCTTC. This codes for CASSRADSYGYTF.

The chain is built from TRBV6-5 and TRBJ2-2; D perhaps matches TRBD2 (6 bases). The germline gives CDR1 MNHEY, CDR2 SVGAGI. The CDR3 loop spans 16 amino acids. Trimming pared 0 bases from V and 6 bases from J, leaving 14 bases between. As DNA, the CDR3 is TGTGCCAGCAGTTACTCGGAGGGGCCACTACCCGGGGAGCTGTTTTTT. Amino acid sequence: CASSYSEGPLPGELFF.

The chain is built from TRBV18 and TRBJ2-5; TRBD1 aligns across 9 bases. The V gene end was trimmed by 2 bases and the J gene end by 4 bases; junction bases not matched to a gene: 8. Germline V gene data show CDR1 as KGHSH and CDR2 as LQKENI. The CDR3 is 16 residues long. As DNA, the CDR3 is TGTGCCAGCTCACCAAATTTGGGACAGGGTTTAGAGACCCAGTACTTC. Translation gives CASSPNLGQGLETQYF.

Regarding this clone: Other DNA sequences in the same sample also yield this CDR3. This sequence joins TRBV7-2 and TRBJ2-7; 8 nucleotides align to TRBD2. After removal of 4 bases from V and 4 bases from J, the junction contained 0 bases not matched to a gene. This CDR3 is 12 amino acids long. Germline values: CDR1 SGHTA, CDR2 FQGNSA. The CDR3 sequence: CASSSSGYEQYF. The CDR3 nucleotides are TGTGCCAGCAGCTCTAGCGGGTACGAGCAGTACTTC.

The genes are TRBV5-1 and TRBJ1-3; tentatively, D is TRBD1 (5 bases). The CDR3 loop spans 14 amino acids. V was clipped by 3 bases and J by 0 bases, with 7 bases between them. Per the germline V gene, CDR1 is SGHRS and CDR2 is YFSETQ. The CDR3 is CASSYDSSGNTIYF. In DNA, the CDR3 is TGCGCCAGCAGCTACGACAGCTCTGGAAACACCATATATTTT.

This chain connects TRBV7-9 to TRBJ2-2, with 15 nucleotides matching TRBD2. Germline assignment: CDR1 SEHNR and CDR2 FQNEAQ (reference sequence). J lost 6 bases, V lost 3 bases, and 2 bases had no gene match. CDR3 size: 16 residues. DNA for the CDR3: TGTGCCAGCAGCTTTGGACTAGCGGGAGGGGCCGGGGAGCTGTTTTTT. Translated, it gives CASSFGLAGGAGELFF. The whole variable domain, filled in from reference TRBV7-9 and TRBJ2-2, reads DTGVSQNPRHKITKRGQNVTFRCDPISEHNRLYWYRQTLGQGPEFLTYFQNEAQLEKSRLLSDRFSAERPKGSFSTLEIQRTEQGDSAMYLCASSFGLAGGAGELFFGEGSRLTVL.

The V and J genes are TRBV9 and TRBJ2-5; a possible D gene is TRBD1 (5 bases). The CDR3 is made up of 17 amino acids. The V and J ends lost 3 bases and 2 bases respectively, with 20 bases between them. Germline V gene sequence: CDR1 SGDLS, CDR2 YYNGEE. The CDR3 DNA is TGTGCCAGCAGCGCCCTCGGACCCCCTAAGGGGCAAGAGACCCAGTACTTC. As protein: CASSALGPPKGQETQYF.